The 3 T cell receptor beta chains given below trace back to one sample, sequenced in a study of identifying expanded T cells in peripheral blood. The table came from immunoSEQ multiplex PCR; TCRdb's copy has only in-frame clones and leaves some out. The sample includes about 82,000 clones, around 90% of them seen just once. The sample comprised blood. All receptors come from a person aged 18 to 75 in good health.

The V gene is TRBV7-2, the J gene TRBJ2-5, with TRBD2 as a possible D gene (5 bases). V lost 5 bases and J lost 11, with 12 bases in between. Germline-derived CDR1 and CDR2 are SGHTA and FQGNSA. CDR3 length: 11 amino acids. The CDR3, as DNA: TGTGCCAGCAGCCAACTAGTGGAGCAGTACTTC. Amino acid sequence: CASSQLVEQYF.

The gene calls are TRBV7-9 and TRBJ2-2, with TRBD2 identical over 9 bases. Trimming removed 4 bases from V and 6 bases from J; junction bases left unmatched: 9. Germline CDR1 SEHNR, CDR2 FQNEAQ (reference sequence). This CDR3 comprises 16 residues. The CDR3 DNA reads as TGTGCCAGCAGCTCCCCTTTTAGCGGGAGTCCCGGGGAGCTGTTTTTT. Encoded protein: CASSSPFSGSPGELFF.

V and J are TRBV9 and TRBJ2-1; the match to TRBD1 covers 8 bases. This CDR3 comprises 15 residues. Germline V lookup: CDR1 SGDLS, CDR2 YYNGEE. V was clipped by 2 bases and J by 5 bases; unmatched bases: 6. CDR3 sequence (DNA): TGTGCCAGCAGCGTCGGACAGGGATATGACAATGAGCAGTTCTTC. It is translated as CASSVGQGYDNEQFF.